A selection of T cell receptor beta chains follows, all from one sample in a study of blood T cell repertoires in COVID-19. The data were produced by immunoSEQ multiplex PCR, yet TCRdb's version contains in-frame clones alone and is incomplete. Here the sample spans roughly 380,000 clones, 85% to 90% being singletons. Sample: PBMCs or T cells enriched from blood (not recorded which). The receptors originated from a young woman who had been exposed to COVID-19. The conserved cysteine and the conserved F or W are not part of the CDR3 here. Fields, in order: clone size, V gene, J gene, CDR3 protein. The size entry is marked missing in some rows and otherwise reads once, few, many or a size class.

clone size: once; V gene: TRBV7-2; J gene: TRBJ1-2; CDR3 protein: ASSFLQGASGYT
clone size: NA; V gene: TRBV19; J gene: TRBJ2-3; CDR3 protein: ASRGSGFSDTQY
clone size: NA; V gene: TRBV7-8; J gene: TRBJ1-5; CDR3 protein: ASSLGGTVGQPQH
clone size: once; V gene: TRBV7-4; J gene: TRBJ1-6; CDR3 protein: ASSLVRSPRDNSPLH
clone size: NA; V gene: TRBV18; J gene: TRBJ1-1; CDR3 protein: ASSLVTGQGFVNTEAF
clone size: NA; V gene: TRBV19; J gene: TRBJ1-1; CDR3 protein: ASSIETAGHGAF
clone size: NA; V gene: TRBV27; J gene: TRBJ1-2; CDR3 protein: ASSSRQGANVLYGYT
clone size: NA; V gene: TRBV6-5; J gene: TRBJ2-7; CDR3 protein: ASSPGSLTTHEQY
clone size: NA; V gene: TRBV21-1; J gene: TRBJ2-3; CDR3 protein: ASSKCPGTSETDTQY
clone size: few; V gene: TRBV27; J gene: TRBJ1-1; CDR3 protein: ASSLSIQRGIGNTEAF
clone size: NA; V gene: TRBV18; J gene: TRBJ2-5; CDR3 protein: ASSPPDSIAETQY
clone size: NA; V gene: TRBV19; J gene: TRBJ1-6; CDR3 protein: ASSIGGSYNSPLH
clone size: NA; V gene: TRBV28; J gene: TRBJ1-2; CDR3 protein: ASTETNWGGRET
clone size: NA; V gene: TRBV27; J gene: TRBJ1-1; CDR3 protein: ASSFSGTTNTEAF
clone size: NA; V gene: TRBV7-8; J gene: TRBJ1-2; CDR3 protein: ASSLHRGRGGGYT
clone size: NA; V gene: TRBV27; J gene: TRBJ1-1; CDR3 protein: ASSLYSMNTEAF
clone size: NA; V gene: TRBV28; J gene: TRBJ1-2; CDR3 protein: ASSTRNGYT
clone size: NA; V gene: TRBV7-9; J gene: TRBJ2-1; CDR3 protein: ASSLGFQYQAYNEQF
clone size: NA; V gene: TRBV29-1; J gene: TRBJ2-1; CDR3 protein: SALPGGDNEQF
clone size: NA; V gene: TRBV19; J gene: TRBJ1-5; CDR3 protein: ASSMDTGNQPQH
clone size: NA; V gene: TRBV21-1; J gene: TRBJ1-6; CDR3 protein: ASSKGALEGLWNSPLH
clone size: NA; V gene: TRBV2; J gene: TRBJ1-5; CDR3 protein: ASQVYHSNQPQH
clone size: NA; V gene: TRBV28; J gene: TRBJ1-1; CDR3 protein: ASSLVPRNEAF
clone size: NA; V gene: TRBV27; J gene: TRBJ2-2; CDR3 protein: ASSFLAAGPTGELF
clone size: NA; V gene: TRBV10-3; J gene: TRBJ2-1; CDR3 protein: AISGIVAGGGNEQF
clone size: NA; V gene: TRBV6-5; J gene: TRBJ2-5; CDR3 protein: ASKTVAHQETQY
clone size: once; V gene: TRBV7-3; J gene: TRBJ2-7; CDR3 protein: ASSLSPVYEQY
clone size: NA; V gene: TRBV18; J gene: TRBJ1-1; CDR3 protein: ASSPGTPNTEAF
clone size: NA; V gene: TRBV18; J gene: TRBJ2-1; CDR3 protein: ASSQNPGLDPWSSYNEQF
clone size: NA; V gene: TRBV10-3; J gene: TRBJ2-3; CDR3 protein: AISEPFTDTQY
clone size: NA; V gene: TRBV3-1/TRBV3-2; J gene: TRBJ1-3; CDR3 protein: ASRVGGGNTIY
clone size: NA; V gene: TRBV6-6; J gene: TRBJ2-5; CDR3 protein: ASSETSGSETQY
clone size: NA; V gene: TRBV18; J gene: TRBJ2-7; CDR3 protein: ASSPPGLREQY
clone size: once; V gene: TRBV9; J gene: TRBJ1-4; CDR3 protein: ASSVVSGLGEKLF
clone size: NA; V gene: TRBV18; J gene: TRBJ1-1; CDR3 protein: ASSPLENTEAF
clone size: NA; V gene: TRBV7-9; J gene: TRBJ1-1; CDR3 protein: ASSLASWSIRGNTEAF
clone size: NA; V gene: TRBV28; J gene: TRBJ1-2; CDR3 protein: VSRRDSTYGYT
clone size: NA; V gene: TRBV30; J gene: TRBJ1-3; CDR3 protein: AWSRWGGARSGNTIY
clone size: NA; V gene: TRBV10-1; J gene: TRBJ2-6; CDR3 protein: ASSEGSSGANVLT
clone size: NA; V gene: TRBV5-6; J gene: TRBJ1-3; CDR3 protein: ASSLAAGAIGNTIY
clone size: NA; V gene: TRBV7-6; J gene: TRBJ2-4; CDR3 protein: ASRRFGLAGMELAKNIQY
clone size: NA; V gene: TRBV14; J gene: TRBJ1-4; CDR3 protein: ASSPGQGNEKLF